The 24 T cell receptor beta chains reported below all come from one sample, sequenced in a study of T cells expressing NK-cell markers. TCRdb reprocessed the 5' RACE reads and stores each CDR3 protein as one record, lacking DNA. Its clone listing holds about 390,000 distinct CDR3 sequences. The sequenced material came from blood T cells: a sorted CD56 or NKG2C T cell subset, CD4+ or CD8+ T cells, or bulk PBMC T cells (not recorded which). The receptors stem from a woman in her forties or fifties in good health.

The chain links TRBV2 to TRBJ2-1. The CDR3 is made up of 12 amino acids. Germline assignment: CDR1 SNHLY and CDR2 FYNNEI. The CDR3 reads CASSGLGNEQFF.

CDR3 sequence: CAIRGSAYNEQFF. The chain links TRBV10-3 to TRBJ2-1. Germline CDR1 is ENHRY and CDR2 is SYGVKD. The CDR3 has 13 amino acids.

This chain connects TRBV12-3 or TRBV12-4 to TRBJ1-1; without DNA, the TCRdb call of TRBD1 cannot be checked. This CDR3 is 20 amino acids long. The CDR3 here is CASSLKGPISLLTQNTEAFF.

This rearrangement joins TRBV6-6 to TRBJ1-2; the D call from TCRdb, TRBD1, cannot be confirmed without DNA. The CDR3 is 13 amino acids. Germline values: CDR1 MNHNY, CDR2 SVGAGI (reference sequence). CDR3 sequence reads: CASRTGTIYGYTF.

The chain couples TRBV5-5 to TRBJ1-1. Germline CDR1 and CDR2: SGHKS and YYEKEE (reference sequence). CDR3 length equals 13 residues. CDR3 residues: CASKWDLHTEAFF.

The gene calls are TRBV12-3 or TRBV12-4 and TRBJ2-3. This CDR3 is built from 14 residues. The CDR3 loop reads CASSFAGVTDTQYF.

The chain combines TRBV5-4 with TRBJ1-5. Germline values: CDR1 SGHNT, CDR2 YYREEE (reference sequence). The CDR3 length is 14 residues. The CDR3 spells CASSLDRGDQPQHF.

The rearrangement uses TRBV20-1 and TRBJ1-3; TCRdb's D call of TRBD1 is untestable without DNA. This CDR3 is built from 15 residues. Germline values: CDR1 DFQATT, CDR2 SNEGSKA (reference sequence). CDR3 region: CSARVRDNPGNTIYF.

CDR3 region: CASRVSGFNEQFF. This sequence joins TRBV12-3 or TRBV12-4 and TRBJ2-1. The CDR3 length is 13 residues.

This CDR3 reads CASSEGDYGYTF. The chain carries TRBV6-1 and TRBJ1-2. Germline CDR1 reads MNHNS; CDR2 reads SASEGT. The CDR3 is made up of 12 amino acids.

The CDR3 sequence: CASSWRQRKYGYTF. The chain employs TRBV7-6 and TRBJ1-2; the D gene TCRdb calls, TRBD1, cannot be checked with no DNA. The CDR3 has 14 amino acids. Germline-derived CDR1 and CDR2 are SGHVS and FNYEAQ.

The V gene is TRBV24-1, the J gene TRBJ2-1; TCRdb gives TRBD2 as the D gene, but with no DNA this cannot be confirmed. The CDR3 has 18 residues. Germline-derived CDR1 and CDR2 are KGHDR and SFDVKD. CDR3: CATSDPGGTSDVYNEQFF.

The chain couples TRBV4-2 to TRBJ2-3. The CDR3 sequence is 14 residues long. The V gene's germline CDR1 is LGHNA and CDR2 YNFKEQ. CDR3 sequence reads: CASSQEKLEDTQYF.

This chain connects TRBV4-1 to TRBJ2-1; TCRdb's assignment of TRBD1 cannot be checked, as there is no DNA. The CDR3 consists of 14 residues. The germline CDR1 and CDR2 sequences are MGHRA and YSYEKL. The CDR3 spells CASSTRVPLREQFF.

This chain links TRBV4-1 with TRBJ1-3. Germline V lookup: CDR1 MGHRA, CDR2 YSYEKL. CDR3 size: 16 residues. CDR3 protein: CASSQDSVYSGNTIYF.

The genes are TRBV4-2 and TRBJ2-3. The CDR3 contains 13 residues. Germline CDR1 reads LGHNA; CDR2 reads YNFKEQ. Here the CDR3 reads CASSRRHTDTQYF.

V is TRBV6-5 and J is TRBJ2-1; checking the TCRdb D call of TRBD2 is not possible without DNA. CDR1 and CDR2 (germline): MNHEY, SVGAGI. The CDR3 length is 15 residues. The CDR3 loop reads CASSRSGRGHNEQFF.

The chain employs TRBV12-3 or TRBV12-4 and TRBJ1-4; TCRdb proposes TRBD1, but this gene call is untestable without DNA. This CDR3 is built from 17 residues. CDR3 sequence reads: CASSLRTGPATNEKLFF.

The chain combines TRBV6-1 with TRBJ1-5. Germline V lookup: CDR1 MNHNS, CDR2 SASEGT. The CDR3 contains 16 residues. This CDR3 reads CASIGLHRRYDQPQHF.

J is TRBJ2-1 and V is TRBV7-8; TCRdb's D gene call, TRBD2, goes unchecked for lack of DNA. The CDR3 has 14 residues. Germline V gives CDR1 SGHVS, CDR2 FQNEAQ. The CDR3 sequence: CASRTRAVDNEQFF.

The chain is built from TRBV3-1 and TRBJ2-3; TCRdb's D call of TRBD2 is untestable without DNA. Germline CDR1 and CDR2: LGHDT and YNNKEL (reference sequence). CDR3 size: 17 residues. CDR3 sequence: CASSPVTAGVFSDTQYF.

This chain uses TRBV4-2 with TRBJ2-1; TCRdb designates TRBD2, a call that cannot be tested without DNA. The CDR3 is 13 residues long. CDR1 and CDR2 from the germline V gene are LGHNA and YNFKEQ. CDR3 protein: CASRTSGGNEQFF.

J is TRBJ2-5 and V is TRBV6-1. The germline CDR1 and CDR2 sequences are MNHNS and SASEGT. The CDR3 has 16 amino acids. This CDR3 reads CASSEVVGSMSETQYF.

The V and J genes are TRBV12-3 or TRBV12-4 and TRBJ1-2. This CDR3 spans 16 amino acids. The CDR3 spells CASSLAVTARGYGYTF.